A single T cell receptor (beta chain) is shown here with its context. Its antigen remains unknown. The data belong to a study of early T cells in non-severe SARS-CoV-2 infection. Study in general: Sequenced material consisted of bulk RNA (from unsorted whole blood), and chains were unpaired.

Points from the study as a whole: Matching with VDJdb favored anti-spike CD8 responses (missing private and CD4 specificities).

The CDR3 covers 14 residues. V was pared by 6 bases and J by 7 bases, with 13 bases between. Via MiXCR, TCRdb re-called the 5' RACE reads, giving one row per CDR3 protein. The sample shows about 61,000 distinct CDR3 sequences, 9.5% to 15% of them seen only once. The clonotype was recovered from an adult who was a healthcare worker with PCR-confirmed SARS-CoV-2 infection or an uninfected control (not recorded which). The donor label of this sample is uncertain. This chain joins TRBV12-3 or TRBV12-4 and TRBJ1-6; tentatively, D is TRBD1 (6 bases). The specimen was whole blood, collected at baseline. The CDR3 DNA reads TGTGCCAGCAGAAAAACAGGGTACAATTCACCCCTCCACTTT. Its protein is CASRKTGYNSPLHF.